This T cell receptor beta chain came from a study of T cell responses to AZD1222 COVID-19 vaccine. Study-wide results and caveats: The study found vaccine-associated CD4 TCRs spanning spike, dominant at 160-218 and 743-854. In the spike-specific TCR repertoire, nearly half reportedly target unmutated variant regions.

Clones were sequenced by immunoSEQ multiplex PCR, and TCRdb holds only the in-frame ones, with some missing. The data hold just over 90,000 clones, with 80% to 90% observed a single time. The CDR3 runs to 14 residues. CDR1 LNHDA and CDR2 SQIVND come from the germline V gene (reference sequence). The trim removed 2 bases at V and 4 bases at J, leaving 4 bases unmatched. Points on this clone: Its target is unknown.

The starting material was peripheral blood, obtained 28 days after the second AZD1222 dose. The origin of this receptor is an adult who received the AZD1222 COVID-19 vaccine. The chain is built from TRBV19 and TRBJ2-7; 8 nucleotides line up with TRBD1. For the CDR3, the DNA is TGTGCCAGTAGTATACAGGGGGCGAGTTACGAGCAGTACTTC. Protein product: CASSIQGASYEQYF. Supplemented by reference TRBV19 and TRBJ2-7, the full variable domain reads DGGITQSPKYLFRKEGQNVTLSCEQNLNHDAMYWYRQDPGQGLRLIYYSQIVNDFQKGDIAEGYSVSREKKESFPLTVTSAQKNPTAFYLCASSIQGASYEQYFGPGTRLTVT.